This is a list of T cell receptor beta chains from one sample in a study of blood T cell repertoires in COVID-19. Assay used: immunoSEQ multiplex PCR; TCRdb lists only in-frame clones, some missing. The sample carries some 390,000 clones, roughly nine tenths recorded once. Specimen: PBMCs or T cells enriched from blood (not recorded which). These receptors were taken from a woman aged 30 to 39 who had recovered from COVID-19. CDR3s include the opening cysteine and the closing phenylalanine or tryptophan. D genes are given only for firm matches. The size entry is marked missing in some rows and otherwise reads once, few, many or a size class.

CDR3aa	CDR3nt	v_gene	j_gene	d_gene	abundance
CAWSHGGGYTF	TGTGCCTGGAGCCACGGTGGTGGCTACACCTTC	TRBV30	TRBJ1-2	NA	NA
CASYGASFTEAFF	TGTGCCAGTTATGGGGCGAGTTTCACTGAAGCTTTCTTT	TRBV28	TRBJ1-1	NA	once
CASSASLGQPQHF	TGTGCCAGCAGCGCCTCCCTCGGGCAGCCCCAGCATTTT	TRBV6-5	TRBJ1-5	NA	once
CASSVGLRGLQETQYF	TGTGCCAGCAGCGTAGGACTCAGGGGCCTCCAAGAGACCCAGTACTTC	TRBV9	TRBJ2-5	NA	once
CASSPLPSEGEPQHF	TGTGCCAGCAGCCCCCTGCCCTCCGAAGGGGAGCCCCAGCATTTT	TRBV28	TRBJ1-5	NA	NA
CSGNYRDGYTF	TGCAGTGGGAATTACAGGGATGGCTACACCTTC	TRBV20-1	TRBJ1-2	NA	once
CATSNAAANEQFF	TGTGCCACCAGCAATGCGGCTGCTAATGAGCAGTTCTTC	TRBV15	TRBJ2-1	NA	once
CASSPQQGDGEQYF	TGTGCCAGCTCACCACAACAGGGGGACGGGGAGCAGTACTTC	TRBV18	TRBJ2-7	TRBD1	NA
CASSHTGSHRELFF	TGTGCCAGCAGTCATACAGGGTCCCACCGGGAGCTGTTTTTT	TRBV7-6	TRBJ2-2	NA	NA
CASTVIRSTSSGNTIYF	TGTGCCAGTACGGTCATCAGGTCGACGAGCTCTGGAAACACCATATATTTT	TRBV19	TRBJ1-3	NA	NA
CASSLRVGEKHF	TGTGCCAGCAGCTTACGAGTGGGCGAGAAGCATTTT	TRBV7-8	TRBJ1-5	NA	NA
CASSLGGLARTEQFF	TGTGCCAGCAGCTTAGGGGGACTAGCCCGAACTGAGCAGTTCTTC	TRBV7-2	TRBJ2-1	TRBD2	few
CASSIGQGTGELFF	TGTGCCAGCAGCATCGGACAGGGGACCGGGGAGCTGTTTTTT	TRBV9	TRBJ2-2	TRBD1	NA
CASSPQRGTAGNTIYF	TGTGCCAGCTCACCACAGAGAGGGACAGCTGGAAACACCATATATTTT	TRBV18	TRBJ1-3	TRBD1	NA
CSAKPTGGGTEAFF	TGCAGCGCTAAACCGACAGGGGGAGGGACTGAAGCTTTCTTT	TRBV29-1	TRBJ1-1	TRBD1	NA
CASTRPGQGNEKLFF	TGTGCCAGTACACGACCGGGACAGGGTAATGAAAAACTGTTTTTT	TRBV2	TRBJ1-4	TRBD1	NA
CASSSGLAAYNEQFF	TGTGCCAGCAGCTCGGGACTAGCGGCTTACAATGAGCAGTTCTTC	TRBV5-5	TRBJ2-1	TRBD2	once
CASSQEGRGGLETQYF	TGCGCCAGCAGCCAAGAGGGCCGGGGGGGTCTAGAGACCCAGTACTTC	TRBV4-3	TRBJ2-5	TRBD2	NA
CASSLTQGAGEQYF	TGTGCCAGCAGCTTAACGCAGGGGGCAGGGGAGCAGTACTTC	TRBV11-2	TRBJ2-7	TRBD1	NA
CASSQVGQNNEQFF	TGCGCCAGCAGCCAAGTTGGACAGAACAATGAGCAGTTCTTC	TRBV4-3	TRBJ2-1	NA	NA
CASSPTGQISNQPQHF	TGTGCCAGCTCACCCACGGGACAAATTAGCAATCAGCCCCAGCATTTT	TRBV18	TRBJ1-5	NA	once
CAWEGDENTEAFF	TGTGCCTGGGAGGGAGACGAAAACACTGAAGCTTTCTTT	TRBV30	TRBJ1-1	NA	few
CARSLAPRGHEQYF	TGTGCCAGAAGCTTGGCCCCCAGGGGCCACGAGCAGTACTTC	TRBV5-3	TRBJ2-7	NA	NA
CASSLGQGTGNTIYF	TGTGCCAGCTCACTGGGACAGGGGACCGGAAACACCATATATTTT	TRBV18	TRBJ1-3	TRBD1	NA
CSVEEDRSKSSGANVLTF	TGCAGCGTTGAAGAGGACAGGTCAAAGTCCTCTGGGGCCAACGTCCTGACTTTC	TRBV29-1	TRBJ2-6	TRBD1	once